What follows describes a single T cell receptor (beta chain). The sample belongs to a study of T cell changes during pregnancy in multiple sclerosis. The repertoire was sequenced with immunoSEQ multiplex PCR; TCRdb's copy has only in-frame clones and lacks some. The data hold roughly 110,000 clones, with around 92% observed a single time. The V and J ends lost 3 bases and 4 bases, in that order; junction bases with no gene match: 5. Germline loops: CDR1 MGHRA, CDR2 YSYEKL. The CDR3 runs 14 residues. This TCR was recovered from a female donor with multiple sclerosis, enrolled in a pregnancy study. The chain has TRBV4-1 and TRBJ1-1; TRBD1 matches at 7 bases. This specimen consisted of peripheral blood, obtained after pregnancy. The CDR3 bases are TGCGCCAGCAGCCACACAGGGGTGGGCACTGAAGCTTTCTTT. Encoded protein: CASSHTGVGTEAFF.